This T cell receptor beta chain originates from a study of T-cell reconstitution after alpha-beta-depleted transplantation in children. Study outcomes and limitations: Expanded graft clones numbering several hundred reportedly gave rise to alpha-beta T cells about two months after transplant. Counts and diversity of T cells one year after transplant came mostly from newly produced T cells. Recipient T cells and thymic progenitors that survived were the source of the high TCRbeta diversity seen at day 60 in some patients.

This sample's TCRbeta library carried unique molecular identifier barcodes. One entry per CDR3 protein results from TCRdb running MiXCR on the PCR reads. The sample includes under 70,000 distinct CDR3 sequences, approximately 11% of them seen just once. This clonotype was recorded at least ten times. What it binds is not known. The V gene's germline CDR1 is KGHDR and CDR2 SFDVKD. Deletions cut 5 bases from V and 5 bases from J, with 15 bases between. The CDR3 totals 14 residues. Sequencing used PBMCs, obtained before TCRalphabeta/CD19-depleted stem cell transplant. The rearrangement links TRBV24-1 to TRBJ2-7, with a weak D call TRBD1 (6 bases). The TCR originated in a boy aged 10-17 years with acute myeloid leukemia, due to receive a stem cell transplant. CDR3 DNA: TGTGCCACCAGTGCCAGGGGCTATCCCAACGAGCAGTACTTC. It encodes CATSARGYPNEQYF.